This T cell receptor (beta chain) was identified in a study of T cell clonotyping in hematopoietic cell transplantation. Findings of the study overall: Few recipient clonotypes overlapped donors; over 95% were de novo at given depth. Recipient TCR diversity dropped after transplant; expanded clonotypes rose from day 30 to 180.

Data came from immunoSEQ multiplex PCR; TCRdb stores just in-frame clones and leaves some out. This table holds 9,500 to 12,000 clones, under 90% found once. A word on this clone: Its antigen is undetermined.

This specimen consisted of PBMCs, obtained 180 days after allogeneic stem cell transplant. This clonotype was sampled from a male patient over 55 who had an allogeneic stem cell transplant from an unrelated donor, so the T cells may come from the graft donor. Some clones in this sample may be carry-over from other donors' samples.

In nucleotides, the CDR3 is TGTGCCAGCAGCCAGGGGACGGCCTATGGCTACACCTTC. Its protein product is CASSQGTAYGYTF. The chain links TRBV5-4 to TRBJ1-2; tentative D call: TRBD1 (6 bases). There are 13 residues in the CDR3. The ends were cut back, 4 bases at V and 4 bases at J, with 11 bases in the middle. CDR1 SGHNT and CDR2 YYREEE come from the germline V gene (reference sequence).